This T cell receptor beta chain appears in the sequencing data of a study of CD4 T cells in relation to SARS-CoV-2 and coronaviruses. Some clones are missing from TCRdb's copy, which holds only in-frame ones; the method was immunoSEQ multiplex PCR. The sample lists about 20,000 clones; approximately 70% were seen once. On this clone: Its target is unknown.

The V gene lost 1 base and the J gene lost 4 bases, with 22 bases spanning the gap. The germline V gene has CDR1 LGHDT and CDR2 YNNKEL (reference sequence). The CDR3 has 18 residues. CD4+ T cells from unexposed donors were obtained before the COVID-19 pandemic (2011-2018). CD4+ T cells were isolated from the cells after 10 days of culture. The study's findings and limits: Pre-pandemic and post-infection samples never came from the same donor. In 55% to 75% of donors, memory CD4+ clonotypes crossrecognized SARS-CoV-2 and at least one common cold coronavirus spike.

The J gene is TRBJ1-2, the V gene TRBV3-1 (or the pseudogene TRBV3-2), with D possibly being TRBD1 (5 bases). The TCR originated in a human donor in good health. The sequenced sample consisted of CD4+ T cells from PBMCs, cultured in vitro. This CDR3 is CASSQGGPGTGPTYGYTF. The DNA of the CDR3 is TGTGCCAGCAGCCAAGGAGGCCCGGGGACGGGGCCTACCTATGGCTACACCTTC.